Listed below are T cell receptor beta chains from one sample, sequenced in a study of blood T cell repertoires in COVID-19. The table came from immunoSEQ multiplex PCR; TCRdb's copy has only in-frame clones and leaves some out. This sample carries around 190,000 clones, 70% to 90% of them seen once, and the ten largest clones take under 2%. Material for sequencing was peripheral blood. These receptors all come from a man aged 18 to 35 who had recovered from COVID-19. Each CDR3 is given with its conserved first and last residue. The order of the fields is J gene, D gene, V gene, clone size, CDR3 protein, CDR3 DNA. D genes are given only for firm matches. Rows give clone size only sometimes, using once, few, many, or a class for an expanded clone.

TRBJ2-3 TRBD2 TRBV4-2 . CASSPRLAGGPTRRTDTQYF TGTGCCAGCAGCCCGCGACTAGCGGGAGGGCCCACGCGACGCACAGATACGCAGTATTTT
TRBJ2-3 TRBD2 TRBV18 . CASSPLAGGPGTDTQYF TGTGCCAGCTCACCCTTAGCGGGAGGGCCTGGAACAGATACGCAGTATTTT
TRBJ2-2 TRBD2 TRBV7-2 . CASSRDYSGELFF TGTGCCAGCAGCCGGGACTATTCCGGGGAGCTGTTTTTT
TRBJ1-3 TRBD1 TRBV28 . CASRYRGAGNTIYF TGTGCCAGCAGATACAGGGGGGCTGGAAACACCATATATTTT
TRBJ2-7 TRBD1 TRBV19 many CASSRTGGPHEQYF TGTGCCAGTAGCCGGACAGGGGGCCCTCACGAGCAGTACTTC
TRBJ2-7 . TRBV7-2 . CASSFYTSSYEQYF TGTGCCAGCAGCTTTTACACTAGCTCCTACGAGCAGTACTTC
TRBJ1-1 TRBD1 TRBV4-3 . CASSRQGATEAFF TGCGCCAGCAGCCGACAGGGGGCAACTGAAGCTTTCTTT
TRBJ2-2 TRBD1 TRBV29-1 once CSVEGGQGSTGELFF TGCAGCGTTGAAGGGGGACAGGGAAGCACCGGGGAGCTGTTTTTT
TRBJ2-3 . TRBV10-3 . CAISEGVGGADTQYF TGTGCCATCAGTGAGGGGGTCGGGGGAGCAGATACGCAGTATTTT
TRBJ2-7 . TRBV10-3 . CAISERDTYEQYF TGTGCCATCAGTGAGCGGGACACTTACGAGCAGTACTTC
TRBJ1-2 . TRBV30 . CAWRVGLFHGYTF TGTGCCTGGAGGGTAGGACTATTCCATGGCTACACCTTC
TRBJ1-1 . TRBV28 once CASSPRASRVEAFF TGTGCCAGCAGCCCCCGCGCATCTCGGGTTGAAGCTTTCTTT
TRBJ2-4 . TRBV6-4 once CASTRQLAKNIQYF TGTGCCAGCACCAGACAGTTAGCCAAAAACATTCAGTACTTC
TRBJ2-1 TRBD2 TRBV11-3 . CASSLEGLASEQFF TGTGCCAGCAGCTTAGAGGGACTAGCGTCCGAGCAGTTCTTC
TRBJ1-4 TRBD1 TRBV7-9 . CASSSPGQANEKLFF TGTGCCAGCAGCTCGCCGGGACAGGCTAATGAAAAACTGTTTTTT
TRBJ1-2 . TRBV5-1 . CASSQAPGAPGYTF TGCGCCAGCAGCCAAGCCCCAGGGGCCCCTGGCTACACCTTC
TRBJ2-7 . TRBV29-1 . CSVEDGPSYEQYF TGCAGCGTTGAAGATGGCCCGTCCTACGAGCAGTACTTC
TRBJ1-2 . TRBV20-1 . CSASSGHTF TGCAGTGCTAGTAGCGGTCACACCTTC
TRBJ1-4 TRBD1 TRBV5-1 . CASSLGDRATNEKLFF TGCGCCAGCAGCTTGGGGGACAGAGCAACTAATGAAAAACTGTTTTTT
TRBJ2-7 TRBD1 TRBV18 . CASSPLGQALDEQYF TGTGCCAGCTCACCCTTGGGACAGGCCCTGGACGAGCAGTACTTC
TRBJ2-7 . TRBV28 . CASIRTASYEQYF TGTGCCAGCATTCGGACAGCTTCCTACGAGCAGTACTTC
TRBJ1-1 . TRBV19 . CASSIGGSEAFF TGTGCCAGTAGTATTGGAGGCTCTGAAGCTTTCTTT
TRBJ2-3 TRBD2 TRBV2 . CASKREGDTQYF TGTGCCAGCAAGCGGGAGGGAGATACGCAGTATTTT
TRBJ1-1 TRBD1 TRBV18 . CASSPQGASDHTEAFF TGTGCCAGCTCACCACAGGGGGCCTCGGACCACACTGAAGCTTTCTTT
TRBJ1-1 . TRBV29-1 . CSVDRENTEAFF TGCAGCGTTGACAGGGAGAACACTGAAGCTTTCTTT
TRBJ1-1 . TRBV4-2 . CASSQGTGLDTEAFF TGTGCCAGCAGCCAAGGCACAGGGCTGGACACTGAAGCTTTCTTT
TRBJ2-7 . TRBV14 . CASSQAQRPRSYEQYF TGTGCCAGCAGCCAAGCCCAGCGGCCCCGCTCCTACGAGCAGTACTTC
TRBJ1-1 . TRBV9 . CASSGRWAGRRTEAFF TGTGCCAGCAGCGGCCGATGGGCGGGAAGGAGGACTGAAGCTTTCTTT
TRBJ2-3 . TRBV7-6 . CASSVRQASTDTQYF TGTGCCAGCAGCGTACGACAGGCCTCCACAGATACGCAGTATTTT
TRBJ1-1 . TRBV5-1 . CASSSQRRHTEAFF TGCGCCAGCAGCTCCCAAAGGAGACACACTGAAGCTTTCTTT